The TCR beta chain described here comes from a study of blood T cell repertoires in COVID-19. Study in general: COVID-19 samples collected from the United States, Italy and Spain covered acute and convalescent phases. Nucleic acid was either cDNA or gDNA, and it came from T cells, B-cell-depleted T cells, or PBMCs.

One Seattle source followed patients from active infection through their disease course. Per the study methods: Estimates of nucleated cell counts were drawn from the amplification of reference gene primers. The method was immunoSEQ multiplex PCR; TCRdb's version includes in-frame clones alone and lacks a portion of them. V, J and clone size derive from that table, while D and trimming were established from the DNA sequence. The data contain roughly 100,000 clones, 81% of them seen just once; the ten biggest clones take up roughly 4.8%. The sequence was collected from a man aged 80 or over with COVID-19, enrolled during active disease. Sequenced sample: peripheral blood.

Here the CDR3 reads CASSIDLTSGSEIEQYF. The CDR3, as DNA: TGTGCCAGTAGTATAGATCTAACTAGCGGGAGTGAGATCGAGCAGTACTTC. The V call is TRBV19, the J call TRBJ2-7; 11 bases map to TRBD2. CDR3 length equals 17 residues. The V and J ends lost 0 bases and 6 bases, in that order; junction bases with no gene match: 10. Looked up from germline, CDR1 is LNHDA and CDR2 is SQIVND (reference sequence).